This is a list of T cell receptor beta chains from one sample in a study of T cell clusters in autoimmune cytopenias. TCRdb reprocessed the multiplex PCR reads, with one entry per CDR3 protein and no DNA. Its table lists more than 9,000 distinct CDR3 sequences. The data also belong to a second study, concerning T cell repertoires in aging, cancer and after chemotherapy.

What was sequenced was peripheral blood. Receptors were obtained from a human donor in good health. CDR3s include the opening cysteine and the closing phenylalanine or tryptophan. The order of the fields is J gene, clone size, CDR3 length, V gene, CDR3 protein. The listing skips clone size in some rows; elsewhere it reads once, few, many or a size class.

TRBJ1-4 | medium-sized | 16 | TRBV7-2 | CASSLVGGGSGEKLFF
TRBJ2-1 | medium-sized | 15 | TRBV6-5 | CASRKTGGQYNEQFF
TRBJ1-3 | medium-sized | 16 | TRBV7-2 | CASSKPGQSSGNTIYF
TRBJ2-7 | - | 13 | TRBV6-6 | CAISELAGNEQYF
TRBJ1-2 | - | 14 | TRBV24-1 | CATSDQYTPDGYTF
TRBJ1-3 | - | 17 | TRBV9 | CASSGLDRLSSGNTIYF
TRBJ2-7 | - | 14 | TRBV12-3/TRBV12-4 | CASSRIGLPNEQYF
TRBJ1-1 | medium-sized | 14 | TRBV6-5 | CASSPLAGNTEAFF
TRBJ1-2 | - | 17 | TRBV12-3/TRBV12-4 | CASSLDLGPGLNYGYTF
TRBJ2-7 | - | 22 | TRBV27 | CASSLWAWRGRERKTDTYEQYF
TRBJ1-2 | medium-sized | 15 | TRBV7-2 | CASSLVYRDHYGYTF
TRBJ2-2 | medium-sized | 16 | TRBV6-5 | CASSYSGGAGTGELFF
TRBJ1-6 | medium-sized | 14 | TRBV6-5 | CASSYRQTNSPLHF
TRBJ1-2 | medium-sized | 16 | TRBV6-5 | CASSPADRVTSYGYTF
TRBJ1-4 | - | 17 | TRBV27 | CASSQHPRTDGNEKLFF
TRBJ2-6 | medium-sized | 16 | TRBV7-2 | CASSLSGLSGANVLTF
TRBJ2-3 | medium-sized | 17 | TRBV6-5 | CASRLTGGSASTDTQYF
TRBJ2-1 | medium-sized | 11 | TRBV10-3 | CAIGVGNEQFF
TRBJ1-3 | - | 16 | TRBV27 | CASSLFGEGPGPQIYF
TRBJ2-3 | - | 16 | TRBV6-1 | CASTRATITSTDTQYF
TRBJ2-2 | medium-sized | 18 | TRBV6-5 | CASSYSQRGVPNTGELFF
TRBJ1-4 | - | 16 | TRBV5-6 | CASSSSWDSYGEKLFF
TRBJ1-4 | - | 13 | TRBV6-6 | CASSFTDNEKLFF
TRBJ2-2 | - | 16 | TRBV18 | CASSPSKGANTGELFF
TRBJ1-1 | - | 14 | TRBV28 | CASSFPGPKTEAFF
TRBJ2-6 | - | 15 | TRBV7-9 | CASSLAGPGANVLTF
TRBJ1-1 | - | 15 | TRBV7-2 | CASRRTVNEYTEAFF
TRBJ2-5 | - | 13 | TRBV7-2 | CASSLGGLETQYF
TRBJ2-2 | medium-sized | 12 | TRBV27 | CATRWGAGELFF
TRBJ1-1 | - | 18 | TRBV11-2 | CASSDRRRQVKARREAFF
TRBJ1-5 | - | 17 | TRBV12-3/TRBV12-4 | CASSSVTTGISNQPQHF
TRBJ2-2 | - | 15 | TRBV12-3/TRBV12-4 | CASSLTGTSTGELFF
TRBJ1-1 | - | 16 | TRBV19 | CASSIDGASLNTEAFF
TRBJ1-2 | - | 14 | TRBV6-2/TRBV6-3 | CASSQTGTDYGYTF
TRBJ2-3 | medium-sized | 14 | TRBV29-1 | CSVDGSIFTDTQYF
TRBJ2-6 | - | 15 | TRBV5-4 | CASSLGPEGANVLTF
TRBJ2-1 | - | 17 | TRBV12-3/TRBV12-4 | CASSRAGTPRGDNEQFF
TRBJ2-7 | medium-sized | 14 | TRBV19 | CASSTDVTSSEQYF
TRBJ2-6 | - | 15 | TRBV7-3 | CASSLGRSGANVLTF
TRBJ2-7 | medium-sized | 13 | TRBV19 | CASQQRASYEQYF